Listed here are 14 T cell receptor beta chains from one sample, sequenced in a study of CXCR3 chemokines and chemotherapy response in bladder cancer. TCRdb re-called the PCR reads with MiXCR, one entry per CDR3 protein. The sample shows over 10,000 distinct CDR3 sequences, around 12% of them seen only once. Sample collection was performed from a patient whose treatment included neoadjuvant chemotherapy. These receptors were taken from a human donor with bladder cancer that did not respond to neoadjuvant chemotherapy.

Ten or more counts support this clonotype. V gene TRBV18 combines with J gene TRBJ2-7; a weak D match, TRBD1 (5 bases). CDR1 KGHSH and CDR2 LQKENI come from the germline V gene. The CDR3 is made up of 16 amino acids. Trimming removed 0 bases from V and 5 bases from J, with 17 bases in between. The CDR3 loop reads CASSPPNAGLSDEQYF. The CDR3 DNA follows: TGTGCCAGCTCACCACCGAACGCAGGGCTAAGCGACGAGCAGTACTTC.

This clonotype was counted ten times or more. The chain carries TRBV6-1 and TRBJ2-3; perhaps TRBD2 as D (5 bases). CDR1 and CDR2 (germline): MNHNS, SASEGT. Between the trimmed V and J ends, which lost 7 bases and 3 bases, there was a span of 17 bases. CDR3 length: 15 amino acids. CDR3 protein: CASTRRFTGTDTQYF. The CDR3, as DNA: TGTGCCAGCACCCGAAGATTTACGGGAACAGATACGCAGTATTTT.

By frequency in the sample, this clonotype is medium-sized (0.01 to 0.1%). This rearrangement joins TRBV6-1 to TRBJ1-1; D not resolved. The CDR3 is 14 residues long. V lost 4 bases to trimming and J lost 5 bases, with 14 bases between them. Germline lookup yields CDR1 MNHNS and CDR2 SASEGT. Here the CDR3 reads CASSGNTGYTEAFF. CDR3 DNA sequence: TGTGCCAGCAGTGGTAATACTGGGTATACTGAAGCTTTCTTT.

In its sample, this clonotype is medium-sized. The CDR3 bases are TGTGCCAGCAGCTTAGGCCAGAAAAACATTCAGTACTTC. Translating it yields CASSLGQKNIQYF. The chain recombines TRBV13 with TRBJ2-4; D call uncertain. The CDR3 loop spans 13 amino acids. V lost 0 bases and J 4 bases, leaving 4 bases between the germline ends. CDR1 and CDR2 (germline): PRHDT, FYEKMQ (reference sequence).

This clonotype was counted many times. The chain uses TRBV18 and TRBJ1-2, with a possible D match to TRBD1 (6 bases). CDR3 size: 15 residues. Germline V gene sequence: CDR1 KGHSH, CDR2 LQKENI. V lost 3 bases, J lost 7 bases, and 18 bases lay in between. CDR3 protein: CASSPGDNTPSGYTF. As DNA, the CDR3 is TGTGCCAGCTCACCCGGGGACAACACTCCTAGTGGCTACACCTTC.

This clonotype appeared a few times. This chain links TRBV19 with TRBJ2-1, with 13 bases matching TRBD2. CDR1 and CDR2 from the germline V gene are LNHDA and SQIVND (reference sequence). Trimming took 6 bases from V and 0 from J; bases not matched to a gene: 8. This CDR3 is built from 18 residues. The CDR3 coding sequence is TGTGCCAGTAGCCAGACTAGCGGGGGGTATAGCTCCTACAATGAGCAGTTCTTC. Its protein product is CASSQTSGGYSSYNEQFF.

This clonotype was picked up many times. The CDR3 protein is CSAEGLAVSTDTQYF. The CDR3 coding sequence is TGCAGTGCCGAAGGGCTAGCGGTGAGCACAGATACGCAGTATTTT. This chain uses TRBV20-1 with TRBJ2-3; 7 bases match TRBD2. Germline-derived CDR1 and CDR2 are DFQATT and SNEGSKA (reference sequence). The V and J ends lost 6 bases and 0 bases, in that order; junction bases with no gene match: 9. The CDR3 runs 15 residues.

This clonotype was found many times. The chain is built from TRBV6-1 and TRBJ1-3; D call uncertain. CDR1 is MNHNS and CDR2 is SASEGT in the germline V gene. This CDR3 contains 18 residues. Trimming removed 1 base at V and 0 bases at J, with 16 bases between. In nucleotides, the CDR3 is TGTGCCAGCAGTGAAGAGTTCTATACAGCGCGCTCTGGAAACACCATATATTTT. This translates into CASSEEFYTARSGNTIYF.

Of note for this clonotype: Only one base separates this from a far larger clonotype, so it likely reflects a read error. V gene TRBV6-6 combines with J gene TRBJ2-7; 14 positions agree with TRBD2. The J segment lost 6 bases and the V segment lost 5 bases, leaving 6 bases of the junction unmatched. The length of the CDR3 is 15 residues. Germline V gene data show CDR1 as MNHNY and CDR2 as SVGAGI (reference sequence). The CDR3 region has the DNA TGTGCCAGCAGTAAGACGGGACTAGCGGGGGCCGAGCAGTACTTC. Translating gives CASSKTGLAGAEQYF.

The CDR3 DNA sequence: TGTGCCAGCTCCCCCCATGCATCCCTCGCGAACACCGGGGAGCTGTTTTTT. It yields the protein CASSPHASLANTGELFF. The chain carries TRBV18 and TRBJ2-2, with D hard to call. Trimming shortened V by 6 bases and J by 0 bases, and 17 bases separated the two germline ends. Germline V gene lookup returns CDR1 KGHSH and CDR2 LQKENI. This CDR3 has 17 residues.

Remarks on this clonotype: This sequence may be a read error, since a much larger clone differs from it by one base. The chain recombines TRBV18 with TRBJ1-1; no reliable D call. The CDR3 consists of 14 residues. CDR1 and CDR2 from the germline V gene are KGHSH and LQKENI. DNA of the CDR3: TGTGCCAGCTCACCCTACCGGGTGAACACTGAAGATTTCTTT. Protein: CASSPYRVNTEDFF.

This clonotype was recorded many times. V is TRBV6-1 and J is TRBJ2-1; 13 nucleotides line up with TRBD2. CDR1 and CDR2 (germline): MNHNS, SASEGT. The CDR3 runs to 14 residues. After removal of 7 bases from V and 8 bases from J, the junction contained 5 bases not matched to a gene. The CDR3 DNA follows: TGTGCCAGCATTAGGACTAGCGGGAGTGATGAGCAGTTCTTC. Translation: CASIRTSGSDEQFF.

This clonotype was counted a few times. This sequence joins TRBV24-1 and TRBJ2-5; D is undetermined. Trimming cost V 10 bases and J 5 bases, with 13 bases left between them. CDR3 length equals 12 residues. The germline V gene encodes CDR1 KGHDR and CDR2 SFDVKD. The CDR3 nucleotides read TGTGCCACTTCCCCGAACGGGGAGACCCAGTACTTC. Its protein is CATSPNGETQYF.

This clonotype was seen at least ten times. This sequence joins TRBV19 and TRBJ2-6; no definite D call. The CDR3 has 17 residues. Germline V gene lookup returns CDR1 LNHDA and CDR2 SQIVND (reference sequence). V was pared by 3 bases and J by 2 bases, with 14 bases between. CDR3 bases: TGTGCCAGTAGTATTTGGGCGAATTCCCCTGGGGCCAACGTCCTGACTTTC. As protein: CASSIWANSPGANVLTF.